This T cell receptor (beta chain) was found in a study of T cell responses to AZD1222 COVID-19 vaccine. Only in-frame clones appear in the TCRdb table, and some are missing; sequencing was by immunoSEQ multiplex PCR. This sample has over 130,000 clones, with about 88% found just once. CDR1 and CDR2 from the germline V gene are MNHNS and SASEGT. V lost 0 bases and J lost 4; bases outside the gene matches: 4. The CDR3 covers 16 residues. V usage is TRBV6-1 and J usage is TRBJ2-1; TRBD1 matches at 9 bases. The sequence derives from an adult in good health. Sequenced material: peripheral blood, taken on day 0 of AZD1222 vaccination. The CDR3 DNA is TGTGCCAGCAGTGAAGCGGCCGGGACAGGGTACAATGAGCAGTTCTTC. It yields the protein CASSEAAGTGYNEQFF.